These 10 T cell receptor beta chains came from one sample sequenced in a study of radiotherapy plus CTLA-4 blockade in lung cancer. The method was immunoSEQ multiplex PCR; TCRdb's version includes in-frame clones alone and lacks a portion of them. Of over 100,000 clones detected, 90% appear once; the ten largest clones hold more than 6.5%. The material was peripheral blood, obtained from a patient treated with radiotherapy plus ipilimumab. These receptors were collected from a human donor with non-small cell lung cancer that progressed on radiotherapy plus ipilimumab.

This chain joins TRBV13 and TRBJ1-1, with 10 bases that match TRBD1. The CDR3 sequence is 14 residues long. Germline-derived CDR1 and CDR2 are PRHDT and FYEKMQ (reference sequence). Trimming cost V 4 bases and J 11 bases; bases outside gene matches: 10. CDR3 sequence: CASSSPDRGPRAFF. The CDR3 DNA is TGTGCCAGCAGCTCACCCGACAGGGGGCCGAGGGCTTTCTTT.

The V call is TRBV4-1, the J call TRBJ2-2; weak D call: TRBD2 (6 bases). This CDR3 is built from 15 residues. In germline, CDR1 is MGHRA, CDR2 YSYEKL. Trimming stripped 0 bases from V and 5 bases from J, with 10 bases between. The CDR3 nucleotides read TGCGCCAGCAGCCAAGATGAGGGGAGGACCGGGGAGCTGTTTTTT. As protein: CASSQDEGRTGELFF.

J is TRBJ1-5 and V is TRBV19; D remains ambiguous. Germline V gene lookup returns CDR1 LNHDA and CDR2 SQIVND (reference sequence). This CDR3 spans 14 amino acids. The V gene lost 6 bases and the J gene lost 4 bases, with 13 bases spanning the gap. The CDR3 region is CASSQVGPNQPQHF. DNA for the CDR3: TGTGCCAGTAGCCAGGTGGGTCCAAATCAGCCCCAGCATTTT.

The rearrangement joins TRBV2 to TRBJ2-1; 9 bases are a match to TRBD2. The V segment lost 4 bases and the J segment 10 bases; nucleotides outside the gene matches: 11. From germline, CDR1 is SNHLY and CDR2 FYNNEI. CDR3 length equals 15 residues. The DNA for the CDR3 is TGTGCCAGCAGTGGCGACGGTGCTAGCGGGAAGGAGCAGTTCTTC. Translated, it gives CASSGDGASGKEQFF.

V is TRBV9 and J is TRBJ2-5; D gene uncertain. Germline assignment: CDR1 SGDLS and CDR2 YYNGEE. Trimming took off 1 base at V and 2 bases at J, with 9 bases between the two ends. CDR3 length equals 14 residues. CDR3 loop: CASSVTGRQETQYF. For the CDR3, the DNA is TGTGCCAGCAGCGTAACGGGCAGGCAAGAGACCCAGTACTTC.

Written as DNA, the CDR3 is TGTGCCAGTCTGGACAGGGCAACTAATGAAAAACTGTTTTTT. Translated, it gives CASLDRATNEKLFF. V usage is TRBV19 and J usage is TRBJ1-4; TRBD1 agrees at 8 bases. Germline lookup yields CDR1 LNHDA and CDR2 SQIVND (reference sequence). The CDR3 consists of 14 residues. V gave up 8 bases and J gave up 0 bases; unmatched junction bases: 2.

About this clone itself: The junction shows a germline mismatch at one end, possibly a read error. The chain couples TRBV11-3 to TRBJ2-1; 16 bases align to TRBD2. The CDR3 spans 16 residues. The germline V gene encodes CDR1 SGHNT and CDR2 YENEEA. The CDR3 spells CASSLVPGTSGRAPIF. In DNA form, the CDR3 reads TGTGCCAGCAGCTTAGTTCCCGGGACTAGCGGGAGGGCCCCGATCTTC.

This chain's CDR3 is CASSPPLGAADATQYF. The DNA of the CDR3 is TGCGCCAGCAGCCCTCCCCTGGGGGCCGCAGACGCTACGCAGTATTTT. The chain uses TRBV4-1 and TRBJ2-3; D may be TRBD1 (6 bases). This CDR3 has 16 amino acids. Germline lookup yields CDR1 MGHRA and CDR2 YSYEKL. V was trimmed by 4 bases and J by 8 bases, leaving 22 bases between them.

The chain joins TRBV20-1 to TRBJ2-1; D might be TRBD1 (6 bases). Germline V gene data show CDR1 as DFQATT and CDR2 as SNEGSKA (reference sequence). Between the trimmed V and J ends, which lost 5 bases and 12 bases, there was a span of 14 bases. This CDR3 region has 11 residues. CDR3 region: CSAEGGKGQFF. CDR3 coding DNA: TGCAGTGCTGAAGGGGGTAAAGGGCAGTTCTTC.

The chain joins TRBV5-1 to TRBJ2-1, with 8 bases matching TRBD2. There are 15 residues in the CDR3. Per germline, CDR1 SGHRS and CDR2 YFSETQ. Unmatched junction bases numbered 3, after V lost 4 bases and J lost 0 bases. CDR3 protein: CASSPLAGSYNEQFF. The CDR3 coding sequence is TGCGCCAGCAGCCCCCTAGCGGGCTCCTACAATGAGCAGTTCTTC.